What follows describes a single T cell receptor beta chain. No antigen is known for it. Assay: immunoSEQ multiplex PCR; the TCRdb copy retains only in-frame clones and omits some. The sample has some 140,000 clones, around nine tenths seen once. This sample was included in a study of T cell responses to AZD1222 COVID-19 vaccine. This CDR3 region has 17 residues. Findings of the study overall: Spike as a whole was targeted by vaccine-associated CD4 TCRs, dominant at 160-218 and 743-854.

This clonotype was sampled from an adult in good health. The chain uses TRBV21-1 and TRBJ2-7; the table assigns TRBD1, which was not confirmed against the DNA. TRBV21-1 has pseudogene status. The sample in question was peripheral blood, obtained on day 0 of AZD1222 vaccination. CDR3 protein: CASSTRQDSRLPYEQYF. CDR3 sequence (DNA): TGTGCCAGCAGCACCCGACAGGACTCACGACTTCCCTACGAGCAGTACTTC.